The 16 T cell receptor beta chains below all came from one sample that was sequenced in a study of CD8+ T cells in alopecia areata. Treatment defined: oral pan-JAK inhibitor, 5-10 mg twice daily. Extracted RNA was reverse transcribed into cDNA, the sequencing template. Assay used: immunoSEQ multiplex PCR; TCRdb lists only in-frame clones, some missing. The sample includes some 200,000 clones, around 56% of them seen just once. The material was CD4+ T cells sorted from blood, obtained at week 4, from a patient treated with tofacitinib. Source of these receptors: a human donor with alopecia areata.

The rearrangement links TRBV29-1 to TRBJ2-3; D possibly uses TRBD1 or TRBD2 (5 bases each). This CDR3 has 15 residues. Trimming left V 4 bases short and J 2 bases short, with 16 bases between. In germline, CDR1 is SQVTM, CDR2 ANQGSEA. The CDR3 loop reads CSVVVPGRATDTQYF. The CDR3 coding sequence is TGCAGCGTTGTAGTTCCAGGGAGAGCCACAGATACGCAGTATTTT.

The rearrangement links TRBV6-6 to TRBJ2-5; 8 bases fit TRBD2. Germline V gene data show CDR1 as MNHNY and CDR2 as SVGAGI (reference sequence). The trim removed 3 bases at V and 5 bases at J, leaving 11 bases unmatched. The CDR3 runs 16 residues. CDR3 in DNA: TGTGCCAGCAGTTATTCCCCGGGGGGGCCTTGGGAGACCCAGTACTTC. Protein product: CASSYSPGGPWETQYF.

This sequence joins TRBV5-1 and TRBJ2-1, with D perhaps matching TRBD1 or TRBD2 (5 bases each). Trimming pared 0 bases from V and 2 bases from J, leaving 9 bases between. The germline gives CDR1 SGHRS, CDR2 YFSETQ. The CDR3 runs 15 residues. The CDR3 DNA reads as TGCGCCAGCAGCTTGGGTCAGGGACCCTACAATGAGCAGTTCTTC. Amino acids: CASSLGQGPYNEQFF.

The J gene is TRBJ2-2, the V gene TRBV5-4; D uncertain. The CDR3 consists of 14 residues. CDR1 and CDR2 (germline): SGHNT, YYREEE (reference sequence). Trimming removed 0 bases at V and 1 base at J, with 4 bases between. CDR3 loop: CASSLGLNTGELFF. DNA for the CDR3: TGTGCCAGCAGCTTGGGGCTGAACACCGGGGAGCTGTTTTTT.

The rearrangement links TRBV29-1 to TRBJ2-4; a possible D gene is TRBD2 (5 bases). The germline V gene encodes CDR1 SQVTM and CDR2 ANQGSEA. V lost 4 bases and J 6 bases, leaving 13 bases between the germline ends. CDR3 length: 13 residues. The CDR3 sequence: CSVGAERANIQYF. The CDR3, as DNA: TGCAGCGTTGGTGCTGAGAGGGCAAACATTCAGTACTTC.

J is TRBJ2-7 and V is TRBV30; TRBD1 matches at 8 bases. V gave up 2 bases and J gave up 3 bases; unmatched junction bases: 3. CDR3 length: 13 residues. CDR1 GTSNPN and CDR2 SVGIG come from the germline V gene (reference sequence). CDR3 coding DNA: TGTGCCTGGAGTCCCGACAGGGGCTACGAGCAGTACTTC. Residues: CAWSPDRGYEQYF.

V is TRBV7-2 and J is TRBJ1-5; a possible D gene is TRBD1 (5 bases). This CDR3 is 15 amino acids long. V shed 2 bases and J shed 2 bases, with 10 bases lying between them. CDR1 is SGHTA, CDR2 FQGNSA, per germline. The DNA for the CDR3 is TGTGCCAGCAGCTTAAGCCAGGGTGGCAATCAGCCCCAGCATTTT. Protein product: CASSLSQGGNQPQHF.

The V call is TRBV5-1, the J call TRBJ2-7; tentatively, D is TRBD2 (6 bases). Looked up from germline, CDR1 is SGHRS and CDR2 is YFSETQ. V lost 0 bases and J lost 6, with 10 bases in between. The CDR3 runs to 13 residues. CDR3 nucleotide sequence: TGCGCCAGCAGCTTGGTCGGGGGACTCGAGCAGTACTTC. Translating it yields CASSLVGGLEQYF.

This chain's CDR3 is CASSMNGGTDTQYF. CDR3 nucleotides: TGTGCCAGTAGTATGAATGGAGGCACAGATACGCAGTATTTT. The V and J genes are TRBV19 and TRBJ2-3; no clear D. V gave up 3 bases and J gave up 1 base, with 8 bases separating them. The CDR3 consists of 14 residues. The germline V gene has CDR1 LNHDA and CDR2 SQIVND (reference sequence).

The chain employs TRBV2 and TRBJ2-7; D is tentatively TRBD1 or TRBD2 (5 bases each). V gave up 6 bases and J gave up 6 bases, with 12 bases separating them. Germline CDR1 SNHLY, CDR2 FYNNEI. The CDR3 has 12 residues. The CDR3 DNA is TGTGCCAGCAGGGCCGGGACGTCCGAGCAGTACTTC. Translation: CASRAGTSEQYF. Combining the CDR3 with reference TRBV2 and TRBJ2-7 gives the whole variable domain EPEVTQTPSHQVTQMGQEVILRCVPISNHLYFYWYRQILGQKVEFLVSFYNNEISEKSEIFDDQFSVERPDGSNFTLKIRSTKLEDSAMYFCASRAGTSEQYFGPGTRLTVT.

This clone was detected only a few times. The chain recombines TRBV7-2 with TRBJ1-5, with 10 bases matching TRBD1. The CDR3 runs to 16 residues. The germline V gene encodes CDR1 SGHTA and CDR2 FQGNSA. V shed 5 bases and J 5 bases; nucleotides not matched to a gene: 9. CDR3 bases: TGTGCCAGCAGCCCTAAGGACAGGGGGTTCCATCAGCCCCAGCATTTT. This codes for CASSPKDRGFHQPQHF.

A single count supports this clone. This chain's CDR3 is CAWGRQWNTEAFF. Here the CDR3 DNA reads TGTGCCTGGGGGAGACAGTGGAACACTGAAGCTTTCTTT. The V gene is TRBV30, the J gene TRBJ1-1; a possible D gene is TRBD1 (5 bases). In germline, CDR1 is GTSNPN, CDR2 SVGIG (reference sequence). Trimming removed 5 bases from V and 1 base from J, with 11 bases in between. CDR3 length: 13 amino acids.

The gene calls are TRBV30 and TRBJ1-1; D is undetermined. V lost 3 bases and J lost 0, with 17 bases in between. The CDR3 is 16 residues long. CDR1 and CDR2 (germline): GTSNPN, SVGIG (reference sequence). The CDR3 nucleotides are TGTGCCTGGAGCGCCTCCGGTCGACTAATGAACACTGAAGCTTTCTTT. Protein: CAWSASGRLMNTEAFF.

The chain carries TRBV28 and TRBJ1-2, with a tentative D call TRBD1 (5 bases). This CDR3 contains 13 residues. The V and J ends lost 3 bases and 7 bases respectively, with 12 bases between them. Per the germline V gene, CDR1 is MDHEN and CDR2 is SYDVKM. Written as DNA, the CDR3 is TGTGCCAGCAGTTTGAGGGGTCTGGGTGGCTACACCTTC. It translates to CASSLRGLGGYTF.

This clone showed up just a few times. The V and J genes are TRBV10-3 and TRBJ1-2; D is possibly TRBD1 (5 bases). V dropped 0 bases and J dropped 4 bases, with 15 bases sitting between them. This CDR3 is built from 16 residues. Germline lookup yields CDR1 ENHRY and CDR2 SYGVKD. The CDR3 loop is CAISESNPSGTYGYTF. CDR3 in DNA: TGTGCCATCAGTGAGTCGAATCCCTCCGGGACCTATGGCTACACCTTC.

The genes are TRBV29-1 and TRBJ1-1; the D gene is possibly TRBD1 (6 bases). Germline V gene sequence: CDR1 SQVTM, CDR2 ANQGSEA. The length of the CDR3 is 12 residues. V shed 7 bases and J shed 3 bases, with 12 bases lying between them. The CDR3 DNA reads TGCAGCGCCACCACAGGGCACACTGAAGCTTTCTTT. As protein: CSATTGHTEAFF.